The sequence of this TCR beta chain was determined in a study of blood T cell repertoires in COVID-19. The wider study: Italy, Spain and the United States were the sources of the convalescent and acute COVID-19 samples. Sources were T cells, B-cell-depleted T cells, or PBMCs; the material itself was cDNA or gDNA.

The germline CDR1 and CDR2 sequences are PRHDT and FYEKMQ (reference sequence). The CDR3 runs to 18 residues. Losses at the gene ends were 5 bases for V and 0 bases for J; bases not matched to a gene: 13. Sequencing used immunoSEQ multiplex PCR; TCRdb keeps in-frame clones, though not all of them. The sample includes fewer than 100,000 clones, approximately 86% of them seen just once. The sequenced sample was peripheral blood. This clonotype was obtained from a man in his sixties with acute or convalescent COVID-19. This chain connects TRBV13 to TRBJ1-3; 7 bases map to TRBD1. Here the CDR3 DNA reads TGTGCCAGCAGCGCCCGTAGGACTGGGACAGTCTCTGGAAACACCATATATTTT. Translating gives CASSARRTGTVSGNTIYF.